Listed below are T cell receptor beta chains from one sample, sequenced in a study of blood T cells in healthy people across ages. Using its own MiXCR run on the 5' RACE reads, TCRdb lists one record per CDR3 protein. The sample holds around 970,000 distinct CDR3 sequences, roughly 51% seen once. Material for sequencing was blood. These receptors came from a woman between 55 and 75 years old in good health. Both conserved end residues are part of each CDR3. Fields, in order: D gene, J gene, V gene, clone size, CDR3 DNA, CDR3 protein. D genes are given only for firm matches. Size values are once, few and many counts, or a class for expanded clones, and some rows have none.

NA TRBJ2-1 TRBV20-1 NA TGCAGTGCCCCCAACGGGGAGCAGTTCTTC CSAPNGEQFF
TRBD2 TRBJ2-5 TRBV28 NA TGTGCCAGCAGTCTTCTAGCGGGAGCTGGATATAAGACCCAGTACTTC CASSLLAGAGYKTQYF
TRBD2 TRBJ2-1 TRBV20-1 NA TGCAGTGCTAGACCCTATAGGACTAGCAGCCGCTTCCTCAATGAGCAGTTCTTC CSARPYRTSSRFLNEQFF
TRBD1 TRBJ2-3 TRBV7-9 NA TGTGCCAGCAGCTTAGATGGGACAGGGTTGGACACAGATACGCAGTATTTT CASSLDGTGLDTDTQYF
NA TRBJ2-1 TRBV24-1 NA TGTGCCACCAGTTGGAGCTCCTACAATGAGCAGTTCTTC CATSWSSYNEQFF
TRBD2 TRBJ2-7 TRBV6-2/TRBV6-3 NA TGTGCCAGCAGTTGGGGGACTAGCCTTCTCGACGAGCAGTACTTC CASSWGTSLLDEQYF
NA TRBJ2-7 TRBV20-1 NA TGCAGTGCTAGAGGGTCTAGCGCCGAGCAGTACTTC CSARGSSAEQYF
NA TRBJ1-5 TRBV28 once TGTGCCAGCGGAGGACAAAATCAGCCCCAGCATTTT CASGGQNQPQHF
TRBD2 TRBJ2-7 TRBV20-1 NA TGCAGTGCTAGAGATAGTCTAGCGGGAGCCGGGGAGACCCAGTACTTT CSARDSLAGAGETQYF
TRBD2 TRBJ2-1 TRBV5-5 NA TGTGCCAGCAGCTTGTGGCTAGCGGCCAAAAATGAGCAGTTCTTC CASSLWLAAKNEQFF
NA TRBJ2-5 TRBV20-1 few TGCAGTGCTAGAGATTCCCTGGGGGGCAATGAGCAGTACTTC CSARDSLGGNEQYF
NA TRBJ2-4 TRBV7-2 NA TGTGCCAGCAGCTTTAATAACCTAGCCAAAAACATTCAGTACTTC CASSFNNLAKNIQYF
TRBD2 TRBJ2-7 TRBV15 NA TGTGCCACGTCATTCGGGAGCGGGAGCTACGAGCAGTACTTC CATSFGSGSYEQYF
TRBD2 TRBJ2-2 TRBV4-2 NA TGTGCCAGCAGCCCCAGACTAGCGGGAGGAGGGACCGGGGAGCTGTTTTTT CASSPRLAGGGTGELFF
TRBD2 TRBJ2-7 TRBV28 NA TGTGCCAGCAGCACGTCAGCTAGCGGGAGGTACGAGCAGTACTTC CASSTSASGRYEQYF
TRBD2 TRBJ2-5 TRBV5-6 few TGTGCCAGCAGCTTGGCCTCGGGACTAGTTCAAGAGACCCAGTACTTC CASSLASGLVQETQYF
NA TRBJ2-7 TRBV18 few TGTGCCAGCTCACCCACCCAGGGATTTGGCTACGAGCAGTACTTC CASSPTQGFGYEQYF